This entry describes one TCR beta chain. This specimen belongs to a study of identical twins. Via MiXCR, TCRdb re-called the 5' RACE reads, giving one row per CDR3 protein. Among 500,000 or so distinct CDR3 sequences listed, 13% to 15% were seen once. The length of the CDR3 is 16 residues. Germline trimming cut 0 bases from V and 5 bases from J; bases unmatched to any gene: 6. CDR1 and CDR2 (germline): SGHVS, FNYEAQ. This same sample was also taken into another study, of yellow fever vaccine responses in identical twins.

The V gene is TRBV7-6, the J gene TRBJ2-5; 10 bases line up with TRBD2. This receptor was identified in a woman aged 18-30 years in good health. Sequencing was carried out using CD4+ T cells sorted from blood. CDR3 sequence (DNA): TGTGCCAGCAGCTTAGCAAGGGGACTAGCGATTGAGACCCAGTACTTC. Its translation: CASSLARGLAIETQYF.